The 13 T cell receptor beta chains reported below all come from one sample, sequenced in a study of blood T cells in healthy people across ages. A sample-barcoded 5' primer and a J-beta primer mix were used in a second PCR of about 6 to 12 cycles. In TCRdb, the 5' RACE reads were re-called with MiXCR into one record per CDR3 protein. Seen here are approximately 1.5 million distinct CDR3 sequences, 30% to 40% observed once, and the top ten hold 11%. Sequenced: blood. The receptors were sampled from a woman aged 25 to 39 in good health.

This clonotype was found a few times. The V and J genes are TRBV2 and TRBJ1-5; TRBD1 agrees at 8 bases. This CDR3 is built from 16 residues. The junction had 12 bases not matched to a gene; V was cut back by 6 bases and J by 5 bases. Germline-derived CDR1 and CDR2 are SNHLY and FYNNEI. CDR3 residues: CASSERRRGRDQPQHF. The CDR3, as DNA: TGTGCCAGCAGCGAACGGCGCAGGGGGCGGGATCAGCCCCAGCATTTT.

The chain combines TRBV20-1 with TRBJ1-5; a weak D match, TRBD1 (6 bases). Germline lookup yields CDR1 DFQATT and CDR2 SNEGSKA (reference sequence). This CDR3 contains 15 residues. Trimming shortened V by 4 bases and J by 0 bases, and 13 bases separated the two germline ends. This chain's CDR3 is CSANRELGSNQPQHF. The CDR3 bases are TGCAGTGCTAACAGGGAACTGGGTAGCAATCAGCCCCAGCATTTT.

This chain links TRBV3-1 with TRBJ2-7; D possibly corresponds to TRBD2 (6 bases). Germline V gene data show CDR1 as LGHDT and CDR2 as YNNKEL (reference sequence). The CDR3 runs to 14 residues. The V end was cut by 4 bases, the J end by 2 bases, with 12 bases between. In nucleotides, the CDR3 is TGTGCCAGCAGCCGGATGGCGGGGCCCTACGAGCAGTACTTC. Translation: CASSRMAGPYEQYF.

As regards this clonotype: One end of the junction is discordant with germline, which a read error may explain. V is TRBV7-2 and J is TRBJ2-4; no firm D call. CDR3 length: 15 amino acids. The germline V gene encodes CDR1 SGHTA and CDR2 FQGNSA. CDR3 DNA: TGTGTCAGCAGCTTAGAAGGATTAGCCAAAAACATTCAGTACTTC. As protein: CVSSLEGLAKNIQYF.

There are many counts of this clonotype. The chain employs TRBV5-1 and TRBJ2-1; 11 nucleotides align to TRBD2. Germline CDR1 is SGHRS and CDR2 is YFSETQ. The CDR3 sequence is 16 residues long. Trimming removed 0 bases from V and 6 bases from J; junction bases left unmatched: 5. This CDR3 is CASSLAQLAGANEQFF. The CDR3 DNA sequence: TGCGCCAGCAGCTTGGCCCAACTAGCGGGGGCCAATGAGCAGTTCTTC.

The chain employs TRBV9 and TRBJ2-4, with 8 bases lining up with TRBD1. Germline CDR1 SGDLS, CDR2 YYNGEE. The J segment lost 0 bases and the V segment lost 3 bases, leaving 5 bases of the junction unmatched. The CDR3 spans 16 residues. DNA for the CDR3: TGTGCCAGCAGCGGAAGAGACAGGGGAGCCAAAAACATTCAGTACTTC. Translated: CASSGRDRGAKNIQYF.

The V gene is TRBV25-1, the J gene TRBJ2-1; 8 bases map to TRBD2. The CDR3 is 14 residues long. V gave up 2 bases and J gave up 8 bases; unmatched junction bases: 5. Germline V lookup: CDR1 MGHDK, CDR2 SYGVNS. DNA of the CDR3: TGTGCCAGCAGTGAAGCGGGAGGCTCTTATGAGCAGTTCTTC. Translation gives CASSEAGGSYEQFF.

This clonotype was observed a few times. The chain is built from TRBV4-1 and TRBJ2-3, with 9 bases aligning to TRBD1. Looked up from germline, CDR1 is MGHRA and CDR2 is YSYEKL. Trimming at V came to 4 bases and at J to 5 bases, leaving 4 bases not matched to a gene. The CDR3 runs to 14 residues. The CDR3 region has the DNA TGCGCCAGCAGCCCGGACAGGGGAGTAGATACGCAGTATTTT. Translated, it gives CASSPDRGVDTQYF.

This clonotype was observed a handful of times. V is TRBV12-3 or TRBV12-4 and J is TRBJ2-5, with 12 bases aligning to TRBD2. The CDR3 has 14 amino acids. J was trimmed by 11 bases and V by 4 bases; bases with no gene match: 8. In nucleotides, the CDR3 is TGTGCCAGCAGTTCACTAGCGGGGGGAACCCTGCAGTACTTC. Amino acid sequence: CASSSLAGGTLQYF.

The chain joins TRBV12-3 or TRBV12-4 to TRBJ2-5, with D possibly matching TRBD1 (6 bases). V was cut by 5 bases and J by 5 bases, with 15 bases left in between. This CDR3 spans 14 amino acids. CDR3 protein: CASSNQRQGETQYF. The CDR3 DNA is TGTGCCAGCAGTAACCAGCGTCAGGGGGAGACCCAGTACTTC.

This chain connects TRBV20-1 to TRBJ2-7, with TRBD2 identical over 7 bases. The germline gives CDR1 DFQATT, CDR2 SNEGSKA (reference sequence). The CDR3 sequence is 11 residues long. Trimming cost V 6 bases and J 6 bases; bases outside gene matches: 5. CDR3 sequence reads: CSAGLVSEQYF. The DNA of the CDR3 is TGCAGTGCAGGACTAGTCTCCGAGCAGTACTTC.

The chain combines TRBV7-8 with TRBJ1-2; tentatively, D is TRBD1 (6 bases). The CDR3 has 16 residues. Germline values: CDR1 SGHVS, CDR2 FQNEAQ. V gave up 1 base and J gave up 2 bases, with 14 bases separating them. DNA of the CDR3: TGTGCCAGCAGCTTAGGGGGACACGGCTGGAACTATGGCTACACCTTC. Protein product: CASSLGGHGWNYGYTF.

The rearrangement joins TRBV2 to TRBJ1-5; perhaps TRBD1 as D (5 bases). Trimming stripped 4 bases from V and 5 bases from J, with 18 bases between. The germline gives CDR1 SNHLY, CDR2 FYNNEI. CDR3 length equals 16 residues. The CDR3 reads CASSGKGGGLDQPQHF. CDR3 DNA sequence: TGTGCCAGCAGTGGTAAAGGTGGGGGTTTAGATCAGCCCCAGCATTTT.